These T cell receptor beta chains were read from a single sample in a study of CD8 T cells in ankylosing spondylitis. TCRdb reanalysed the 5' RACE reads using MiXCR and keeps one entry per CDR3 protein. The table has under 300,000 distinct CDR3 sequences, around 7.8% seen once. The specimen sequenced was blood, either unsorted or a sorted T cell fraction (not recorded which). The receptor source for this set is a male donor with ankylosing spondylitis or in good health (not recorded which). CDR3s include the opening cysteine and the closing phenylalanine or tryptophan. D genes are given only for firm matches. Size is stated for part of the rows, as once, few or many counts, or as a class when the clone is expanded.

TRBJ2-1,-,many,TRBV7-2,CASSTLDPLLF,TGTGCCAGCAGCACCCTAGATCCCTTGCTCTTC
TRBJ2-7,-,few,TRBV20-1,CSAREGGYSYEQYF,TGCAGTGCTAGAGAGGGAGGCTACTCCTACGAGCAGTACTTC
TRBJ2-1,TRBD2,-,TRBV30,CAGSSGRADEQFF,TGTGCCGGTTCTAGCGGGAGGGCCGATGAGCAGTTCTTC
TRBJ2-7,-,many,TRBV20-1,CSAPDTTYEQYF,TGCAGTGCCCCGGACACCACCTACGAGCAGTACTTC
TRBJ2-7,-,-,TRBV25-1,CASSERGGYEQYF,TGTGCCAGCAGTGAAAGGGGGGGCTACGAGCAGTACTTC
TRBJ1-6,-,many,TRBV6-5,CASSSRPDSPLHF,TGTGCCAGCAGTTCCAGACCCGATTCACCCCTCCACTTT
TRBJ2-2,TRBD2,many,TRBV12-3/TRBV12-4,CASSFNSGRTGELFF,TGTGCCAGCAGTTTTAACAGCGGGAGAACCGGGGAGCTGTTTTTT
TRBJ1-3,TRBD1,few,TRBV18,CASSEGQPRSGNTIYF,TGTGCCAGCTCAGAGGGACAGCCCCGCTCTGGAAACACCATATATTTT
TRBJ1-5,-,many,TRBV29-1,CSVGGQPNQPQHF,TGCAGCGTTGGCGGACAGCCTAATCAGCCCCAGCATTTT
TRBJ1-1,TRBD1,many,TRBV12-3/TRBV12-4,CASSPWTGGTEAFF,TGTGCCAGCAGTCCCTGGACAGGGGGCACTGAAGCTTTCTTT
TRBJ1-1,-,many,TRBV12-3/TRBV12-4,CASSPGWGLGAEAFF,TGTGCCAGCAGCCCCGGTTGGGGGCTGGGCGCTGAAGCTTTCTTT
TRBJ1-2,-,many,TRBV20-1,CSASPGVLKGYGYTF,TGCAGTGCTAGCCCCGGAGTCCTAAAGGGGTATGGCTACACCTTC
TRBJ1-4,-,-,TRBV19,CASSEVKAGEEKLFF,TGTGCCAGTAGCGAGGTTAAGGCGGGGGAGGAAAAACTGTTTTTT
TRBJ2-1,-,many,TRBV12-3/TRBV12-4,CASSSLQRHEQFF,TGTGCCAGCAGTTCCCTCCAACGACACGAGCAGTTCTTC
TRBJ2-6,-,many,TRBV5-1,CASSHLGGITGSSGANVLTF,TGCGCCAGCAGTCACCTTGGTGGTATTACGGGGAGCTCTGGGGCCAACGTCCTGACTTTC
TRBJ2-1,-,many,TRBV5-1,CASRRQASYNEQFF,TGCGCCAGCAGGCGACAGGCCTCCTACAATGAGCAGTTCTTC
TRBJ2-3,-,-,TRBV4-2,CASSQVEAQIPDTQYF,TGTGCCAGCAGCCAAGTCGAGGCCCAGATCCCAGATACGCAGTATTTT
TRBJ2-1,-,many,TRBV7-2,CASSFGGSLNEQFF,TGTGCCAGCAGCTTCGGGGGCAGCCTCAATGAGCAGTTCTTC
TRBJ2-1,-,few,TRBV20-1,CSARIIGNEQFF,TGCAGTGCTAGGATCATAGGCAATGAGCAGTTCTTC
TRBJ2-7,-,many,TRBV5-1,CASSLVAGTEQYF,TGCGCCAGCAGCTTGGTTGCAGGGACCGAGCAGTACTTC
TRBJ2-3,-,many,TRBV7-9,CASSLATPLIMYF,TGTGCCAGCAGCTTAGCCACCCCGCTGATTATGTATTTT
TRBJ2-7,TRBD1,few,TRBV18,CASSPGQGGSYEQYF,TGTGCCAGCTCACCCGGACAGGGTGGCTCCTACGAGCAGTACTTC
TRBJ1-5,-,many,TRBV5-1,CASSLDGGRQPQHF,TGCGCCAGCAGCTTGGACGGGGGACGCCAGCCCCAGCATTTT
TRBJ2-2,TRBD2,many,TRBV20-1,CSARDPGLDNGELFF,TGCAGTGCTAGAGATCCGGGACTAGATAACGGGGAGCTGTTTTTT
TRBJ2-5,-,many,TRBV3-1,CASSQSGETQYF,TGTGCCAGCAGCCAGAGCGGGGAGACCCAGTACTTC
TRBJ1-3,TRBD1,many,TRBV5-6,CASSLRGLSSGNTIYF,TGTGCCAGCAGCTTGAGGGGGCTCTCATCTGGAAACACCATATATTTT
TRBJ2-5,-,few,TRBV6-2/TRBV6-3,CASSKWDRPKTQYF,TGTGCCAGCAGCAAATGGGACCGCCCCAAGACCCAGTACTTC
TRBJ2-3,TRBD1,many,TRBV29-1,CSVRTTGQKSTDTQYF,TGCAGCGTGCGTACGACAGGGCAGAAGTCCACAGATACGCAGTATTTT
TRBJ2-5,TRBD1,-,TRBV7-7,CASSFSRDRQETQYF,TGTGCTAGCAGCTTTTCCAGGGACAGGCAAGAGACCCAGTACTTC
TRBJ1-1,-,many,TRBV19,CASSIARNTEAFF,TGTGCCAGTAGTATAGCACGAAACACTGAAGCTTTCTTT
TRBJ2-2,-,many,TRBV7-8,CASSLDYTGELFF,TGTGCCAGCAGCTTAGACTACACCGGGGAGCTGTTTTTT
TRBJ1-1,-,many,TRBV29-1,CSIVQTANTEAFF,TGCAGCATTGTACAGACGGCGAACACTGAAGCTTTCTTT
TRBJ1-2,-,many,TRBV7-9,CASSPSSVRANGYTF,TGTGCCAGCAGCCCTTCCTCGGTGAGAGCTAATGGCTACACCTTC
TRBJ2-7,TRBD2,many,TRBV10-3,CAISESASGLSSYEQYF,TGTGCCATCAGTGAGTCGGCTAGCGGGCTTAGCTCCTACGAGCAGTACTTC
TRBJ1-1,TRBD1,-,TRBV4-1,CASSQSGQGAVTEAFF,TGCGCCAGCAGCCAGTCGGGACAGGGGGCGGTTACTGAAGCTTTCTTT
TRBJ2-1,TRBD2,many,TRBV12-3/TRBV12-4,CASSLAAGGWNEQFF,TGTGCCAGCAGTTTAGCGGCGGGGGGGTGGAATGAGCAGTTCTTC
TRBJ2-7,-,once,TRBV7-2,CASSLAPGAYEQYF,TGTGCCAGCAGCTTAGCCCCAGGGGCCTACGAGCAGTACTTC
TRBJ2-7,TRBD2,-,TRBV6-1,CASSTRIGRTSLSYEQYF,TGTGCCAGCAGTACCCGGATCGGACGGACTAGCTTATCCTACGAGCAGTACTTC
TRBJ2-1,-,few,TRBV4-3,CASSQTQGGEQFF,TGCGCCAGCAGCCAGACACAGGGAGGTGAGCAGTTCTTC
TRBJ2-6,TRBD1,many,TRBV4-3,CASSQAGQGFSGANVLTF,TGCGCCAGCAGCCAAGCGGGACAGGGCTTCTCTGGGGCCAACGTCCTGACTTTC
TRBJ2-5,TRBD2,-,TRBV10-3,CAISSGTSISETQYF,TGTGCCATCAGTTCCGGGACTAGCATCTCGGAGACCCAGTACTTC
TRBJ2-1,-,many,TRBV12-3/TRBV12-4,CASSSQTTNEQFF,TGTGCCAGCAGTTCACAGACTACAAATGAGCAGTTCTTC
TRBJ2-2,-,few,TRBV3-1,CASSRRLWGSTGELFF,TGTGCCAGCAGCCGACGACTTTGGGGTTCCACCGGGGAGCTGTTTTTT
TRBJ2-3,-,many,TRBV5-5,CASSLDGRGLDTQYF,TGTGCCAGCAGCTTGGATGGGAGGGGGTTAGATACGCAGTATTTT
TRBJ2-1,TRBD2,many,TRBV5-1,CASSDSGMNNEQFF,TGCGCCAGCAGCGATAGCGGGATGAACAATGAGCAGTTCTTC
TRBJ2-1,TRBD2,many,TRBV20-1,CSGGLAGLYNEQFF,TGCAGTGGTGGACTAGCGGGGTTATACAATGAGCAGTTCTTC
TRBJ2-2,TRBD1,many,TRBV20-1,CSARRTGRFTGELFF,TGCAGTGCTAGGAGGACAGGGAGGTTTACCGGGGAGCTGTTTTTT
TRBJ1-1,-,many,TRBV4-1,CASSQVIIRDTSNTEAFF,TGCGCCAGCAGCCAAGTTATAATCCGGGACACCTCAAACACTGAAGCTTTCTTT
TRBJ1-6,TRBD1,many,TRBV5-5,CASSLFETGWTPLHF,TGTGCCAGCAGCTTGTTCGAGACAGGGTGGACACCCCTCCACTTT
TRBJ1-5,-,-,TRBV12-3/TRBV12-4,CASRAPGGNQPQHF,TGTGCCAGCAGGGCCCCGGGGGGCAATCAGCCCCAGCATTTT
TRBJ2-1,TRBD1,-,TRBV5-1,CASSWTGSSMNEQFF,TGCGCCAGCAGCTGGACAGGTTCATCAATGAATGAGCAGTTCTTC
TRBJ2-7,-,many,TRBV20-1,CSARDPPSSSYEQYF,TGCAGTGCTAGAGATCCCCCTAGCAGCTCCTACGAGCAGTACTTC